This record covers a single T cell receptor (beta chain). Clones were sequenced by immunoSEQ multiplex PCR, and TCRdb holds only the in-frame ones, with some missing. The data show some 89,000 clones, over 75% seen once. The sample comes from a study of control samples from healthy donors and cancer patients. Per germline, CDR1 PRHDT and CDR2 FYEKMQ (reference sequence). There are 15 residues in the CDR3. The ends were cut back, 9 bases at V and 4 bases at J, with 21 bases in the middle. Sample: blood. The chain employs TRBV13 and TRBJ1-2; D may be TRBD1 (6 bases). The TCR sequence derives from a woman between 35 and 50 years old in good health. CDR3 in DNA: TGTGCCAGTCTGAATTCACGGCAGGGGACCTATGGCTACACCTTC. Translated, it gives CASLNSRQGTYGYTF.